This entry describes one T cell receptor (beta chain). Its antigen remains unknown. This sample stems from a study of cytomegalovirus exposure and HLA in healthy donors. Study-level findings and limits: The listing of 150 to 200 TCR beta chains classed them as cytomegalovirus-associated. The authors confirmed in vitro that a few CMV-associated chains were specific for CMV antigens.

The PCR was carried out with 60 Vbeta primers and 13 Jbeta primers. Sequencing used immunoSEQ multiplex PCR; TCRdb keeps in-frame clones, though not all of them. Seen here are roughly 100,000 clones, less than 80% observed once, and the top ten hold approximately 3.9%. The CDR3 runs 14 residues. From germline, CDR1 is ENHRY and CDR2 SYGVKD. The V end lost 6 bases, the J end lost 0 bases, and 10 bases lay between the germline ends. Specimen: PBMCs. This TCR was recovered from a man between 25 and 39 years old in good health and CMV-seropositive. The rearrangement uses TRBV10-3 and TRBJ2-3; maybe TRBD2 (5 bases). The CDR3, as DNA: TGTGCCATCAGGGACTCCACTAGCACAGATACGCAGTATTTT. It specifies CAIRDSTSTDTQYF.